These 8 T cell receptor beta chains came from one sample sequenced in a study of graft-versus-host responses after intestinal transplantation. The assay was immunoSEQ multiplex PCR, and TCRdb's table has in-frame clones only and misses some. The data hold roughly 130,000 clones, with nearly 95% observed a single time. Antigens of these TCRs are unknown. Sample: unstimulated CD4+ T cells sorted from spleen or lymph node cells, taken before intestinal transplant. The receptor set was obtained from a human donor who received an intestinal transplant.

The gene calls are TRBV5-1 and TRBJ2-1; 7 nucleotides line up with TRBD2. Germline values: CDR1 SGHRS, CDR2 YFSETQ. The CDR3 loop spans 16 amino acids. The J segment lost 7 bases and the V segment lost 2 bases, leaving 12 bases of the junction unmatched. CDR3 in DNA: TGCGCCAGCAGCTTTAAACAGGCGGGAGCGGGTAATGAGCAGTTCTTC. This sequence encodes CASSFKQAGAGNEQFF.

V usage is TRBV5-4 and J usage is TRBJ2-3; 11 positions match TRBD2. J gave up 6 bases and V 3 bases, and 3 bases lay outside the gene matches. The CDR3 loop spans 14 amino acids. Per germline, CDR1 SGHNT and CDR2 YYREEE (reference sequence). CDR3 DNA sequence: TGTGCCAGCAGCTCGGGACTAGCGGCGGATACGCAGTATTTT. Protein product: CASSSGLAADTQYF. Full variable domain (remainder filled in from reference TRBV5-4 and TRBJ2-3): ETGVTQSPTHLIKTRGQQVTLRCSSQSGHNTVSWYQQALGQGPQFIFQYYREEENGRGNFPPRFSGLQFPNYSSELNVNALELDDSALYLCASSSGLAADTQYFGPGTRLTVL.

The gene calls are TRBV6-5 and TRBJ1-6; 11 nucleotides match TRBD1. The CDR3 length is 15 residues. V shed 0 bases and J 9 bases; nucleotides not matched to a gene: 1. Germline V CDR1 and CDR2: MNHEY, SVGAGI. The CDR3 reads CASSYSGQGGSPLHF. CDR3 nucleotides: TGTGCCAGCAGTTACTCGGGACAGGGGGGTTCACCCCTCCACTTT.

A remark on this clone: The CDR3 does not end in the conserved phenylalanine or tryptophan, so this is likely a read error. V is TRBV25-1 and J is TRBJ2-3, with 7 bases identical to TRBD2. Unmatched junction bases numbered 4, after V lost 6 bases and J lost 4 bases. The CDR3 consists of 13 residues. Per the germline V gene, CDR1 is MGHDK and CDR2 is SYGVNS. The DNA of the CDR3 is TGTGCCAGCAGCGTGGGAGGGTCAGATACGCAGTATTCT. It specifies CASSVGGSDTQYS.

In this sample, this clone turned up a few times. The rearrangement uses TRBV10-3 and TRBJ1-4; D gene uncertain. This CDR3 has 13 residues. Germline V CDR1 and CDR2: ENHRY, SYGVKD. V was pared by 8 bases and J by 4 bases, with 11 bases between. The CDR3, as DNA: TGTGCCATCGGCCCCAGGATTAATGAAAAACTGTTTTTT. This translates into CAIGPRINEKLFF.

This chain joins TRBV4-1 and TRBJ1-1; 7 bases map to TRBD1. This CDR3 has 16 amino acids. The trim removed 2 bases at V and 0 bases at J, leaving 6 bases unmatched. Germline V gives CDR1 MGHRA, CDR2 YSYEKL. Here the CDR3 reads CASSQSGTAMNTEAFF. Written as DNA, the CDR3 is TGCGCCAGCAGCCAATCCGGGACAGCCATGAACACTGAAGCTTTCTTT.

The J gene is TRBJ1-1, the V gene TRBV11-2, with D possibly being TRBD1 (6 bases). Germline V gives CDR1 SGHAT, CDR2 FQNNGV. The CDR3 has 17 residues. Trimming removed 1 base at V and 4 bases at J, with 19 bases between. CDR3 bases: TGTGCCAGCAGCTTAGGGGGGCGTAATGACCGTAGCACTGAAGCTTTCTTT. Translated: CASSLGGRNDRSTEAFF.

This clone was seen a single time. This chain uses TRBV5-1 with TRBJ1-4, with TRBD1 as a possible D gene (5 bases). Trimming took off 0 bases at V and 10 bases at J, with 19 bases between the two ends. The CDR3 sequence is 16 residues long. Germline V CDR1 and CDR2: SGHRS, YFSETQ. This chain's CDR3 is CASSLVRRETGGKLFF. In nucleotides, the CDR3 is TGCGCCAGCAGCTTGGTCAGGCGGGAGACCGGGGGAAAACTGTTTTTT.